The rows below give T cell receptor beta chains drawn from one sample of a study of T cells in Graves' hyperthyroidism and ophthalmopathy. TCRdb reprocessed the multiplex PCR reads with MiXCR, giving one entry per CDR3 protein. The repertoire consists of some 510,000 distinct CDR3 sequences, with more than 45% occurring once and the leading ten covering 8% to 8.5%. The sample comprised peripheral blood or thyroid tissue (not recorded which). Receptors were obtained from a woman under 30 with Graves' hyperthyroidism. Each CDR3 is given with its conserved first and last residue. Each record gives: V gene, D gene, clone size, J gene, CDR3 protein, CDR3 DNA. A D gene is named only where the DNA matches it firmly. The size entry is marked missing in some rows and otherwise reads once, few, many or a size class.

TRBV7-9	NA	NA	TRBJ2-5	CASSSGLGTRQETQYF	TGTGCCAGCAGCTCCGGATTGGGGACAAGGCAAGAGACCCAGTACTTC
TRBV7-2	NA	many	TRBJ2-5	CASRSDSQETQYF	TGTGCCAGCAGATCGGACAGCCAAGAGACCCAGTACTTC
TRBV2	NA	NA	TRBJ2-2	CASTGHTGELFF	TGTGCCAGCACGGGACACACCGGGGAGCTGTTTTTT
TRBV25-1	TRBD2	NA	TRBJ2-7	CASSEAGGEGDEQYF	TGTGCCAGCAGTGAAGCTGGGGGGGAAGGTGACGAGCAGTACTTC
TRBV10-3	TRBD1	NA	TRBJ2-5	CAISQPGQETQYF	TGTGCCATCAGCCAACCGGGACAGGAGACCCAGTACTTC
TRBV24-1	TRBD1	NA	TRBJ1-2	CATSDHGQGRADYTF	TGTGCCACCAGTGATCATGGACAGGGACGGGCTGACTACACCTTC
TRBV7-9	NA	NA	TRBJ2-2	CASSLRDKRTGELFF	TGTGCCAGCAGCTTAAGGGACAAACGCACCGGGGAGCTGTTTTTT
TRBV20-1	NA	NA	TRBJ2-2	CSAGKLGELFF	TGCAGTGCAGGGAAGCTGGGGGAGCTGTTTTTT
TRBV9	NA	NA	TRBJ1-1	CASTYSVKTEAFF	TGTGCCAGCACATATTCGGTGAAGACTGAAGCTTTCTTT
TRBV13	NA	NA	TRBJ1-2	CASSLGRTGYTF	TGTGCCAGCAGCTTAGGTCGCACTGGCTACACCTTC
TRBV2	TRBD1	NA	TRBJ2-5	CASSHRGLVETQYF	TGTGCCAGCAGTCACAGGGGGCTGGTAGAGACCCAGTACTTC
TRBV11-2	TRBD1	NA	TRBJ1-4	CASGFGQGNNEKLFF	TGTGCCAGCGGCTTCGGACAGGGGAATAATGAAAAACTGTTTTTT
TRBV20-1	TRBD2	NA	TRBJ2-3	CSATGTSGSTDTQYF	TGCAGTGCTACGGGGACTAGCGGGAGCACAGATACGCAGTATTTT
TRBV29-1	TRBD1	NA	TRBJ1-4	CSGRTGHTDEKLFF	TGCAGCGGCAGGACAGGCCACACTGATGAAAAACTGTTTTTT
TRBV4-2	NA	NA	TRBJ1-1	CASSWANTEAFF	TGTGCCAGCAGCTGGGCAAACACTGAAGCTTTCTTT
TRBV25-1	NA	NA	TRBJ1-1	CDRATEAFF	TGTGACCGTGCCACTGAAGCTTTCTTT
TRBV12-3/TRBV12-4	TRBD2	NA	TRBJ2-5	CASSLRGLAKTQYF	TGTGCCAGCAGTTTAAGGGGACTAGCGAAGACCCAGTACTTC
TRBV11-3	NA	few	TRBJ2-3	CATSDSTDTQYF	TGTGCCACCTCTGACAGCACAGATACGCAGTATTTT
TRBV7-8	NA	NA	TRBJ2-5	CASSLQNWVQGTQYF	TGTGCCAGCAGCCTACAGAACTGGGTACAAGGGACCCAGTACTTC
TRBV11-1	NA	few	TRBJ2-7	CASSQDDGYEQYF	TGTGCCAGCAGCCAAGACGACGGCTACGAGCAGTACTTC
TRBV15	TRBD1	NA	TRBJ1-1	CATSREGQGVDTEAFF	TGTGCCACCAGCAGAGAGGGACAGGGTGTGGACACTGAAGCTTTCTTT
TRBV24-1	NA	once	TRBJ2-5	CATSEGASGKETQYF	TGTGCCACCAGTGAGGGTGCCTCCGGGAAAGAGACCCAGTACTTC
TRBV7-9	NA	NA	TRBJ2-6	CASGRGSDGDISGANVLTF	TGTGCCAGCGGGAGAGGGTCGGACGGAGACATCTCTGGGGCCAACGTCCTGACTTTC
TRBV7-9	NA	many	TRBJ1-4	CASSQMERGKLFF	TGTGCCAGCAGTCAAATGGAGAGGGGAAAACTGTTTTTT
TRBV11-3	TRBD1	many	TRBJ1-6	CASSFVTTGVSPLHF	TGTGCCAGCAGCTTCGTCACTACAGGGGTTTCACCCCTCCACTTT
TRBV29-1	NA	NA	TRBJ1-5	CSVVDARWAQHF	TGCAGCGTTGTGGACGCCCGCTGGGCCCAGCATTTT
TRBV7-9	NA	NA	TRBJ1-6	CASSIDGNSPLHF	TGTGCCAGCAGCATCGACGGCAATTCACCCCTCCACTTT
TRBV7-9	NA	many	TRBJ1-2	CASSARAEGNYGYTF	TGTGCCAGCAGCGCCAGAGCGGAGGGCAACTATGGCTACACCTTC
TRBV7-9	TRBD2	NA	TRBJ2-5	CASSTLGGRARETQYF	TGTGCCAGCAGCACCCTAGGCGGGAGGGCCCGGGAGACCCAGTACTTC
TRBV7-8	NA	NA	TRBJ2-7	CASSPPVVVYEQYF	TGTGCCAGCAGCCCTCCGGTGGTCGTCTACGAGCAGTACTTC
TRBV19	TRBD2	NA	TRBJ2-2	CASTFTSGRAEELFF	TGTGCCAGTACCTTTACCAGCGGGAGGGCCGAAGAGCTGTTTTTT
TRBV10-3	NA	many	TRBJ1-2	CAISEDGYGYTF	TGTGCCATCAGTGAGGACGGCTATGGCTACACCTTC
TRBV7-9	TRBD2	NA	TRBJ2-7	CASSLLKGLAYEQYF	TGCGCCAGCAGCCTCCTAAAGGGACTAGCCTACGAGCAGTACTTC
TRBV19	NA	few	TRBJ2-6	CASSIQQGPSSGANVLTF	TGTGCCAGTAGTATACAGCAAGGTCCCAGCTCTGGGGCCAACGTCCTGACTTTC
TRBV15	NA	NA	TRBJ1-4	CATSREQGATNEKLFF	TGTGCCACCAGCAGAGAACAGGGAGCAACTAATGAAAAACTGTTTTTT
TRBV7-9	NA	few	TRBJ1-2	CASSITGNLRGYGYTF	TGTGCCAGCAGCATTACCGGGAACCTAAGAGGGTATGGCTACACCTTC
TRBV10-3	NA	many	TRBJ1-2	CAISDRRQDYGYTF	TGTGCCATCAGTGACAGGAGACAGGACTATGGCTACACCTTC
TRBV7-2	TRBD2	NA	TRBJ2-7	CASSQTNRGDEQYF	TGTGCCAGCAGCCAGACTAACCGGGGGGACGAGCAGTACTTC
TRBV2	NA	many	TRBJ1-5	CASSGTGNQPQHF	TGTGCCAGCAGTGGGACAGGCAATCAGCCCCAGCATTTT
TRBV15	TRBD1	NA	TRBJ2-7	CATSSGKGASYEQYF	TGTGCCACCAGCAGTGGGAAGGGGGCATCCTACGAGCAGTACTTC
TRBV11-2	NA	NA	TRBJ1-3	CASSPGLFKGGNTIYF	TGTGCCAGCAGCCCAGGACTCTTCAAAGGGGGAAACACCATATATTTT
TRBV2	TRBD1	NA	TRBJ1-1	CASVEDEGQGAFF	TGTGCCAGCGTTGAAGACGAAGGACAGGGTGCTTTCTTT
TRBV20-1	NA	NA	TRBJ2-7	CSASGSRHEQYF	TGCAGTGCTAGCGGGAGCCGCCACGAGCAGTACTTC
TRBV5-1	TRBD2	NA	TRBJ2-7	CASSFRGGTEQYF	TGCGCCAGCAGCTTCCGCGGGGGAACGGAGCAGTACTTC
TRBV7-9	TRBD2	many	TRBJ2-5	CASSERGAQETQYF	TGTGCCAGCAGCGAGCGGGGGGCGCAAGAGACCCAGTACTTC
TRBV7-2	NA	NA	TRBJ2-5	CASSQDGTAVGWETQYF	TGTGCCAGCAGCCAAGACGGGACGGCGGTGGGGTGGGAGACCCAGTACTTC
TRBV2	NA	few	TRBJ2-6	CASSDNRDSGANVLTF	TGTGCCAGCAGTGATAACAGAGACTCTGGGGCCAACGTCCTGACTTTC
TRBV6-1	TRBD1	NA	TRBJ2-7	CASSFRGTGSYEQYF	TGTGCCAGCAGCTTCCGCGGGACAGGGTCCTACGAGCAGTACTTC
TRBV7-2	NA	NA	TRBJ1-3	CASSSGQFSSGNTIYF	TGTGCCAGCAGCTCGGGGCAGTTTAGCTCTGGAAACACCATATATTTT
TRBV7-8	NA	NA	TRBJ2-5	CASSVETGVLETQYF	TGTGCCAGCAGCGTTGAAACGGGAGTGTTGGAGACCCAGTACTTC
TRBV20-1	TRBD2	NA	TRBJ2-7	CSALRSSGRANEQYF	TGCAGTGCCCTGAGGTCGAGCGGGAGGGCCAACGAGCAGTACTTC
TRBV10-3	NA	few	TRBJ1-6	CASRRTALGSPLHF	TGTGCCAGCAGAAGGACCGCCCTAGGGTCACCCCTCCACTTT
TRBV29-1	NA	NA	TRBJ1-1	CSVEVGDFTEAFF	TGCAGCGTTGAAGTGGGCGACTTCACTGAAGCTTTCTTT
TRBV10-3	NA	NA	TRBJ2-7	CAISASSQTTEQYF	TGTGCCATCAGTGCCAGCAGCCAAACGACCGAGCAGTACTTC
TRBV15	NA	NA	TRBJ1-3	CATSGVGAGSGNTIYF	TGTGCCACCAGCGGAGTGGGCGCCGGCTCTGGAAACACCATATATTTT
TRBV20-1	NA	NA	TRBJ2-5	CSAPPGTEPEETQYF	TGCAGTGCGCCTCCCGGGACTGAGCCCGAAGAGACCCAGTACTTC
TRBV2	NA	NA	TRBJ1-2	CASKVWGRGSTF	NA